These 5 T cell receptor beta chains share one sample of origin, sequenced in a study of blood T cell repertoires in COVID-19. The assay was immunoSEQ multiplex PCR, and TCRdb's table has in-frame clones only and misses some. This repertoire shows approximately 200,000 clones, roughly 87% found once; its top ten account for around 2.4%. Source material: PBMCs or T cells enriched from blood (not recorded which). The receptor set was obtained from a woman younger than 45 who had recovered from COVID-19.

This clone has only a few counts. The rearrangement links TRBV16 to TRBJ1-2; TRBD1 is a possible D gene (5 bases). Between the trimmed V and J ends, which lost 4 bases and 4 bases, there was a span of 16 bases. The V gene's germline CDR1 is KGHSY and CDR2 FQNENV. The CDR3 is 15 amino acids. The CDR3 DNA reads TGTGCCAGCAGCCCTTCTGCGGGGCTATCCTATGGCTACACCTTC. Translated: CASSPSAGLSYGYTF.

The CDR3 sequence: CATGGASGNTIYF. CDR3 nucleotides: TGTGCCACTGGCGGGGCCTCTGGAAACACCATATATTTT. This chain connects TRBV12-3 or TRBV12-4 to TRBJ1-3; a possible D gene is TRBD1 (5 bases). The CDR3 contains 13 residues. Trimming pared 10 bases from V and 0 bases from J, leaving 10 bases between.

CDR3 region: CASSLPGGNTEAFF. The CDR3 DNA reads TGTGCCAGTAGTCTACCGGGGGGGAACACTGAAGCTTTCTTT. This chain connects TRBV19 to TRBJ1-1, with a tentative D call TRBD1 (5 bases). This CDR3 comprises 14 residues. CDR1 is LNHDA and CDR2 is SQIVND in the germline V gene (reference sequence). The V end was cut by 5 bases, the J end by 1 base, with 11 bases between.

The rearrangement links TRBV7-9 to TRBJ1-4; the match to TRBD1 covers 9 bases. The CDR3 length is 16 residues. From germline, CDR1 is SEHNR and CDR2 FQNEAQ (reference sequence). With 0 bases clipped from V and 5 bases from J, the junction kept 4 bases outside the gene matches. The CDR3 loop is CASSLAPGQGNEKLFF. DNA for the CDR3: TGTGCCAGCAGCTTAGCCCCGGGACAGGGAAATGAAAAACTGTTTTTT.

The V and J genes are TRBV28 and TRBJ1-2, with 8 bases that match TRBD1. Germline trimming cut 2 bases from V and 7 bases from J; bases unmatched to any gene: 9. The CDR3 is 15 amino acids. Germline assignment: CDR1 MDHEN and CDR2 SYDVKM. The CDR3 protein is CASSLGGTGGLGYTF. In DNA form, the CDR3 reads TGTGCCAGCAGTTTAGGGGGAACAGGGGGACTTGGCTACACCTTC.